A selection of T cell receptor beta chains follows, all from one sample in a study of monozygotic twins with inflammatory bowel disease. Following a re-call of the 5' RACE reads, TCRdb has one entry per CDR3 protein and lacks DNA. Its clone listing holds roughly 320,000 distinct CDR3 sequences. Sequencing used blood. All receptors come from a human donor with ulcerative colitis or Crohn's disease, or a healthy co-twin of an affected twin (not recorded which). Each CDR3 is given with its conserved first and last residue. The order of the fields is J gene, V gene, CDR3 protein.

>TRBJ2-7|TRBV20-1
CSAGKTSGGLLLSYEQYF
>TRBJ1-5|TRBV4-3
CASSQESGGFQPQHF
>TRBJ2-5|TRBV15
CATSNTPRGLAGGIETQYF
>TRBJ2-5|TRBV7-8
CASSLRLRLAQETQYF
>TRBJ2-1|TRBV5-4
CASSPLGFLVNEQFF
>TRBJ2-1|TRBV7-2
CASSLGWSGSSYNEQFF
>TRBJ2-7|TRBV6-2/TRBV6-3
CASKAGGTYEQYF
>TRBJ1-1|TRBV5-4
CASSRDSMNTEAFF
>TRBJ2-7|TRBV7-9
CASSLGVPAYEQYF
>TRBJ2-1|TRBV24-1
CATSVPSGQGYNEQFF
>TRBJ2-7|TRBV5-1
CASSLEVGHSYEQYF
>TRBJ2-7|TRBV23-1
CASSQSYPLSNSYEQYF
>TRBJ2-5|TRBV7-2
CASSSSTWETQYF
>TRBJ2-7|TRBV4-1
CASSQDPRGQGALGQYF
>TRBJ1-6|TRBV12-3/TRBV12-4
CASRTTPRQNSPLHF
>TRBJ2-3|TRBV24-1
CATSKGQTSTDTQYF